This T cell receptor beta chain was retrieved from a study of T cells in Graves' hyperthyroidism and ophthalmopathy. Whole-study context: Blood from the periphery was taken at initial diagnosis, before any treatment. Findings and limits, study-wide: Patients with ophthalmopathy were separated from those with stable hyperthyroidism by a 13 V-J model.

V was shortened by 4 bases and J by 6 bases, with 12 bases between the two germline ends. From germline, CDR1 is DFQATT and CDR2 SNEGSKA (reference sequence). The CDR3 runs to 13 residues. With regard to this clonotype: Its antigen is still unknown.

Based on clinical symptoms, serum thyroxine and TRAb, thyroid ultrasound and orbital computed tomography, diagnoses were reached. PBMCs came from roughly 10 ml fresh peripheral blood. TCR beta CDR3 regions were amplified from RNA. RT-PCR in the first round (using the HTBI primer set) targeted the TCR CDR3. In TCRdb, the multiplex PCR reads were re-called with MiXCR into one record per CDR3 protein. The sample has about 640,000 distinct CDR3 sequences; less than 25% are singletons. The genes are TRBV20-1 and TRBJ2-2; D unclear. The clonotype originates from a man aged 25-40 years with Graves' ophthalmopathy. The sample was blood. For the CDR3, the DNA is TGCAGTGCTAAACTCGGACGGCCCGGGGAGCTGTTTTTT. Translated, it gives CSAKLGRPGELFF.